One sample yielded the 7 T cell receptor beta chains listed below, sequenced in a study of OX40 agonist ivuxolimab in advanced cancers. Sequencing used immunoSEQ multiplex PCR; TCRdb keeps in-frame clones, though not all of them. The sample holds approximately 60,000 clones, 81% seen once. The starting material was CD4+ or CD8+ T cells sorted from blood, obtained in a trial of the OX40 agonist ivuxolimab. These receptor sequences come from an adult with an advanced solid tumor such as melanoma, head and neck, liver or kidney cancer.

This clone was seen just once. V and J are TRBV7-2 and TRBJ2-1; D remains ambiguous. CDR1 SGHTA and CDR2 FQGNSA come from the germline V gene. V shed 0 bases and J shed 6 bases, with 9 bases lying between them. CDR3 length: 14 amino acids. This chain's CDR3 is CASSLAGPVNEQFF. The CDR3 nucleotides read TGTGCCAGCAGCTTAGCTGGGCCGGTCAATGAGCAGTTCTTC.

V is TRBV4-1 and J is TRBJ2-2; 10 positions agree with TRBD2. Germline assignment: CDR1 MGHRA and CDR2 YSYEKL. With V trimmed by 0 bases and J by 7 bases, 8 bases remained unmatched. The CDR3 covers 17 residues. The CDR3: CASSQDGSGGAIGELFF. CDR3 nucleotide sequence: TGCGCCAGCAGCCAAGATGGGAGCGGGGGGGCCATCGGGGAGCTGTTTTTT.

J is TRBJ1-2 and V is TRBV10-3; no clear D gene. V lost 8 bases, J lost 2 bases, and 9 bases lay in between. The CDR3 is made up of 12 amino acids. Germline lookup yields CDR1 ENHRY and CDR2 SYGVKD. CDR3 coding DNA: TGTGCCATCGGAACAGTAAACTATGGCTACACCTTC. Translated, it gives CAIGTVNYGYTF.

The CDR3 protein is CASSVGQGGSPLHF. The CDR3 DNA follows: TGTGCCAGCAGCGTAGGGCAGGGAGGTTCACCCCTCCACTTT. V usage is TRBV9 and J usage is TRBJ1-6; D possibly corresponds to TRBD1 (5 bases). The CDR3 contains 14 residues. CDR1 is SGDLS and CDR2 is YYNGEE in the germline V gene. The V and J ends lost 0 bases and 9 bases respectively, with 10 bases between them.

The rearrangement uses TRBV5-4 and TRBJ1-6; D might be TRBD1 (6 bases). V was trimmed by 6 bases and J by 7 bases, leaving 11 bases between them. CDR3 length equals 13 residues. CDR1 SGHNT and CDR2 YYREEE come from the germline V gene (reference sequence). The CDR3 DNA reads TGTGCCAGCAACCAGGGGAGGAATTCACCCCTCCACTTT. Translation gives CASNQGRNSPLHF.

CDR3 protein: CASSFGLAGGTDTQYF. The CDR3 DNA reads TGTGCCAGCAGCTTCGGACTAGCGGGGGGCACAGATACGCAGTATTTT. The chain couples TRBV5-6 to TRBJ2-3; TRBD2 agrees at 13 bases. J was trimmed by 1 base and V by 2 bases; bases with no gene match: 1. This CDR3 has 16 residues. Germline V gene data show CDR1 as SGHDT and CDR2 as YYEEEE.

The rearrangement uses TRBV5-1 and TRBJ2-2; tentative D call: TRBD1 (7 bases). Trimming removed 2 bases from V and 3 bases from J, with 14 bases in between. CDR3 length equals 16 residues. Germline-derived CDR1 and CDR2 are SGHRS and YFSETQ. CDR3 DNA: TGCGCCAGCAGCTTTCAGGGGGGATTGGACACCGGGGAGCTGTTTTTT. Amino acid sequence: CASSFQGGLDTGELFF.